One T cell receptor beta chain is described in this entry. The data originate from a study of blood T cells in healthy people across ages. Trimming removed 0 bases from V and 13 bases from J; junction bases left unmatched: 9. This CDR3 has 14 residues. The use of a sample-barcoded 5' primer and a J-beta primer mix characterized a second PCR of roughly 7 to 12 cycles. TCRdb independently ran MiXCR on the 5' RACE reads; one entry per CDR3 protein. Of some 1 million distinct CDR3 sequences in the sample, under 55% were seen once. The sample was blood. J is TRBJ2-4 and V is TRBV12-3 or TRBV12-4, with 7 nucleotides matching TRBD2. The receptor's source is a woman between 55 and 75 years old in good health. CDR3 in DNA: TGTGCCAGCAGTTTAGCGCGGGGGACCTACGGGCAGTACTTC. The encoded protein is CASSLARGTYGQYF.